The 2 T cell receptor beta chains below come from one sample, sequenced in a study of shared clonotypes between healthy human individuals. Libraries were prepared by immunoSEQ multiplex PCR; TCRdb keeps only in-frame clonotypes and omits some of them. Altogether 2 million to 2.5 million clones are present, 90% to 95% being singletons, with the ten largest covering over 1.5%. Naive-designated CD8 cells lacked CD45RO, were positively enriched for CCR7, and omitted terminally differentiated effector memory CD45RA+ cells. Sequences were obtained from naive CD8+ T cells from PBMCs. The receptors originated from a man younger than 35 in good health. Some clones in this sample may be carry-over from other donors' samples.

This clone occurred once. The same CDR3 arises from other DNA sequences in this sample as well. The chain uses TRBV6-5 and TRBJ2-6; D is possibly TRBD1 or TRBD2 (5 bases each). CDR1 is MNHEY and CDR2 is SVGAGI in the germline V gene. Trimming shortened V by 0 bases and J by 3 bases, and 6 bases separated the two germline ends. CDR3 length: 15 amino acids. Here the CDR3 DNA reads TGTGCCAGCAGTTACTCGGGGGTTGGGGCCAACGTCCTGACTTTC. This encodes CASSYSGVGANVLTF.

DNA of the CDR3: TGTGCCAGCAGCTTTCCGATCGGGACTAGCGGTTCCTACGAGCAGTACTTC. The encoded protein is CASSFPIGTSGSYEQYF. J is TRBJ2-7 and V is TRBV11-2; 11 bases map to TRBD2. In germline, CDR1 is SGHAT, CDR2 FQNNGV. V trimming: 3 bases; J trimming: 1 base; junction bases outside the gene matches: 8. This CDR3 contains 17 residues.